This T cell receptor (beta chain) derives from a study of blood T cell repertoires in COVID-19. At the level of the study: Specimens from acute and convalescent COVID-19 originated in the United States, Italy and Spain. T cells, B-cell-depleted T cells, or PBMCs supplied cDNA or gDNA.

Authors' processing steps: By means of reference gene primer amplification, nucleated cell counts were estimated. Sequencing was performed with immunoSEQ multiplex PCR; in TCRdb, only in-frame clones are kept and a portion is missing. The DNA gave D and trimming, while V, J and clone size come from that table. Of 65,000 to 85,000 clones listed, around 82% are singletons. The sample taken for sequencing was peripheral blood. The sequence derives from a man aged 50 to 59 with active COVID-19.

CDR3 in amino acids: CASSLEQGEQYF. CDR3 in DNA: TGTGCCAGCAGCTTGGAACAGGGCGAGCAGTACTTC. The chain couples TRBV7-2 to TRBJ2-7, with D maybe TRBD1 (6 bases). The CDR3 contains 12 residues. V shed 3 bases and J shed 6 bases, with 9 bases lying between them. Looked up from germline, CDR1 is SGHTA and CDR2 is FQGNSA.